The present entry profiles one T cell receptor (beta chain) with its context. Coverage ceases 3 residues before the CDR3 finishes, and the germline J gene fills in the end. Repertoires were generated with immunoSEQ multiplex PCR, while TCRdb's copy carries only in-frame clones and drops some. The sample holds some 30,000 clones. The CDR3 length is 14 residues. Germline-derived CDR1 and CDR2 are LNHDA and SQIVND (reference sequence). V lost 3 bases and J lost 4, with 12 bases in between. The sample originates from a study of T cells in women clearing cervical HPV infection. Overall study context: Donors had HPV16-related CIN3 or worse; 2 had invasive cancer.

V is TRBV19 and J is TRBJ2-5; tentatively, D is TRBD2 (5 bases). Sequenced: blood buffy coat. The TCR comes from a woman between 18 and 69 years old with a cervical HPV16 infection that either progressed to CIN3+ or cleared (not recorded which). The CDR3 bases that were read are TGTGCCAGTAGTATTACCGCTAGCACAGAGACC. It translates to CASSITASTET. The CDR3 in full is CASSITASTETQYF.